This paragraph reports one T cell receptor (beta chain). This clone appeared once. Its antigen remains undetermined. It has no much larger one-base neighbor in the sample; base qualities were not kept. Genomic DNA was extracted from sorted cells with the Quick-DNA Microprep Kit. Amplification of TCRbeta DNA was done with the immunoSEQ hsTCRbeta kit, following the protocol from the manufacturer. An Illumina MiSeq instrument was used to sequence the TCRbeta libraries. Regarding the original processing steps: After out-of-frame sequences were removed, under 2.5 million distinct TCRbeta sequences remained, averaging around 67,000 per individual. Each individual was scored by the count of 164 previously reported CMV-associated TCRbeta sequences and the total productive distinct TCRbeta count. A beta-binomial model was reimplemented in Python, and scikit-learn random forests with default parameters were trained on data from the US cohort. On the Belgian cohort, classifier performance was reported as the median AUC, along with percentile confidence intervals, across 10,000 bootstrap iterations. In its TCRdb copy, this immuneACCESS table keeps in-frame sequences only and misses some clones. Where compared with another copy, unresolved V genes explain less than half of these, and the others have no known cause. V and J calls and clone size are copied from that table; D and trimming were computed from the DNA. Present in this sample are 35,000 to 50,000 clones, 79% of which were seen just once. 0.9% to 1.2% of the sample is in the top ten clones.

Cut back by 8 bases and 4 bases, the V and J ends lie 15 bases apart. The CDR3, cysteine through phenylalanine, is 14 amino acids long. The retained sequence is limited to the CDR3, 42 bases, with the frame set at the first base. As encoded in the germline V gene (reference sequence), CDR1 is MNHEY while CDR2 is SMNVEV. This entry belongs to a study of memory CD4+ T cells and cytomegalovirus serostatus (dated by TCRdb to about 2019). About the investigation overall: The cohort comprised 33 healthy Belgian adults, 9 CMV seropositive and roughly 24 CMV seronegative. To replicate a published TCR-based CMV serostatus classifier, the study sequenced CD4+ memory TCRbeta repertoires from a Belgian cohort whose cytomegalovirus serostatus was known.

A FACSAria II was used to sort memory CD4+ T cells, defined as single viable CD3+CD4+CD8-CD45RO+ cells. CMV serostatus was determined with a Roche Elecsys assay detecting serum IgG against CMV pp150, pp28, p38 and p52. Once the samples were thawed, total CD4+ T cells were enriched through positive selection using CD4 magnetic microbeads. The samples came from a different study that was designed specifically to examine the CD4+ T cell memory repertoire. Following standard operating procedures, peripheral blood mononuclear cells were isolated and cryopreserved, while serum was kept at -80 degrees C. The staining relied on CD3-PerCP (BW264/56), CD4-APC (RPA-T4), CD45RO-PE (UCHT1) and CD8-Pacific Orange (3B5) antibodies, and Sytox blue was used to exclude non-viable cells. Overall study outcomes, separate from this receptor: CMV serostatus prediction reached a median bootstrapped AUC of 0.95 with the original framework and just under 0.93 with a US-trained random forest. Of 170 or so previously reported CMV-associated TCRbeta sequences, about 62 appeared in the CD4+ memory repertoires, each in one to five individuals. Only CD4+CD45RO+ memory cells were sequenced, unlike the original study, which covered naive and memory CD4+ and CD8+ populations. The original-framework classifier achieved a median bootstrapped AUC of approximately 0.95 with a 95% CI of 0.76-1.00 on the Belgian cohort. The results were read as suggesting that the CMV-associated TCR signature is, for the most part, present in the CD4+ memory repertoire.

Sequencing was done on a sample of memory CD4+ T cells from blood. The chain joins TRBV27 to TRBJ1-5, with a tentative D gene TRBD1 over 5 matching bases. This TCR derives from an adult in good health and CMV-seronegative. This receptor carries the CDR3 CASGGGGSNQPQHF. The DNA sequence reads TGTGCCAGCGGGGGGGGAGGATCTAATCAGCCCCAGCATTTT.